These T cell receptor beta chains were read from a single sample in a study of Ad26.COV2.S vaccination and SARS-CoV-2 variants. Sequencing used immunoSEQ multiplex PCR; TCRdb keeps in-frame clones, though not all of them. The sample lists hundreds of thousands of clones, 85% to 90% occurring once. The sequences come from peripheral blood, collected in a trial of Ad26.COV2.S vaccine versus placebo. The receptors derive from a person aged 18-65 years who received the Ad26.COV2.S COVID-19 vaccine or a placebo. The conserved cysteine and the conserved F or W are not part of the CDR3 here. D genes are given only for firm matches.

cdr3_aa,d_call,j_call,v_call
ASSQAFGTGNNEQF,TRBD1,TRBJ2-1,TRBV4-2
ASSGTGDPNYGYT,TRBD1,TRBJ1-2,TRBV13
AIGGNPYEQY,-,TRBJ2-7,TRBV10-3
ASSEIGLGGTGELF,TRBD2,TRBJ2-2,TRBV2
ASSGPRTSGRKETSGANVLT,TRBD2,TRBJ2-6,TRBV5-1
ASGFGGTGSSSPLH,TRBD1,TRBJ1-6,TRBV6-4
ASSETGVNQPQH,TRBD1,TRBJ1-5,TRBV2
ASSSADRRDEQY,-,TRBJ2-7,TRBV7-2
ASSSLQGAGNIQY,-,TRBJ2-4,TRBV5-5
ASSSGADYGYT,-,TRBJ1-2,TRBV28
ASSAGLAGGVIEQF,TRBD2,TRBJ2-1,TRBV7-3
ASSLAVRGIGEQY,-,TRBJ2-7,TRBV5-1
ASSYSSGGAHEQY,TRBD2,TRBJ2-7,TRBV13
ASSPTGGWEKAF,TRBD1,TRBJ1-1,TRBV6-5
ASSPLRYNEQF,-,TRBJ2-1,TRBV2